Each of the 7 T cell receptor beta chains below was sequenced from the same sample in a study of blood T cells in healthy people across ages. Combining a sample-barcoded 5' primer with a J-beta primer mix, a second PCR ran for about 7 to 11 cycles. TCRdb passed the 5' RACE reads through MiXCR, listing each CDR3 protein once. The repertoire consists of about 970,000 distinct CDR3 sequences, with about 53% occurring once and the leading ten covering about 20%. Sequenced sample: blood. The source of these receptors is a woman aged 55-69 years in good health.

This clonotype was seen a few times. This chain joins TRBV7-9 and TRBJ2-7; D may be TRBD1 or TRBD2 (5 bases each). The CDR3 covers 16 residues. Germline V gene data show CDR1 as SEHNR and CDR2 as FQNEAQ (reference sequence). V was cut by 1 base and J by 2 bases, with 15 bases left in between. CDR3 sequence reads: CASSLVLGRETYEQYF. DNA for the CDR3: TGTGCCAGCAGCTTAGTTCTTGGCAGGGAGACCTACGAGCAGTACTTC.

V and J are TRBV20-1 and TRBJ2-7; 8 bases match TRBD2. Per germline, CDR1 DFQATT and CDR2 SNEGSKA (reference sequence). This CDR3 contains 14 residues. V shed 1 base and J 3 bases; nucleotides not matched to a gene: 5. CDR3 in DNA: TGCAGTGCTAGAGCACTAGCGGTCAACTACGAGCAGTACTTC. It is translated as CSARALAVNYEQYF.

V is TRBV6-2 or TRBV6-3 and J is TRBJ1-1; D gene uncertain. With 2 bases removed from V and 1 base from J, the gap between germline ends came to 8 bases. Germline CDR1 is MNHEY and CDR2 is SVGEGT. The CDR3 totals 14 residues. This CDR3 is CASSYPFWNTEAFF. CDR3 in DNA: TGTGCCAGCAGTTACCCCTTCTGGAACACTGAAGCTTTCTTT.

A few counts support this clonotype. The chain has TRBV25-1 and TRBJ1-2, with no clear D. Trimming removed 5 bases at V and 6 bases at J, with 7 bases between. The CDR3 has 11 residues. The germline V gene has CDR1 MGHDK and CDR2 SYGVNS. CDR3 coding DNA: TGTGCCAGCAGTTTGAGGGATGGCTACACCTTC. Translating gives CASSLRDGYTF.

A single count supports this clonotype. The chain carries TRBV24-1 and TRBJ2-3, with a tentative D call TRBD1 (6 bases). The CDR3 loop spans 15 amino acids. From germline, CDR1 is KGHDR and CDR2 SFDVKD. Trimming pared 3 bases from V and 0 bases from J, leaving 9 bases between. The CDR3 region is CATSDIGQSTDTQYF. In DNA, the CDR3 is TGTGCCACCAGTGATATAGGACAGAGCACAGATACGCAGTATTTT.

The rearrangement joins TRBV4-2 to TRBJ2-4; perhaps TRBD2 as D (6 bases). TRBJ2-5 explains the end of the DNA better; the J call may be wrong. The CDR3 runs 15 residues. CDR1 LGHNA and CDR2 YNFKEQ come from the germline V gene. The CDR3 region is CASSQEWDYQETQYF. Written as DNA, the CDR3 is TGTGCCAGCAGCCAAGAGTGGGACTACCAAGAGACCCAGTACTTC.

Only a few counts were recorded for this clonotype. The genes are TRBV4-1 and TRBJ2-6; D gene uncertain. Germline CDR1 and CDR2: MGHRA and YSYEKL. The V gene lost 1 base and the J gene lost 4 bases, with 14 bases spanning the gap. The CDR3 is 17 amino acids. The CDR3 reads CASSQGVWAQGANVLTF. The DNA of the CDR3 is TGCGCCAGCAGCCAAGGAGTTTGGGCACAGGGGGCCAACGTCCTGACTTTC.